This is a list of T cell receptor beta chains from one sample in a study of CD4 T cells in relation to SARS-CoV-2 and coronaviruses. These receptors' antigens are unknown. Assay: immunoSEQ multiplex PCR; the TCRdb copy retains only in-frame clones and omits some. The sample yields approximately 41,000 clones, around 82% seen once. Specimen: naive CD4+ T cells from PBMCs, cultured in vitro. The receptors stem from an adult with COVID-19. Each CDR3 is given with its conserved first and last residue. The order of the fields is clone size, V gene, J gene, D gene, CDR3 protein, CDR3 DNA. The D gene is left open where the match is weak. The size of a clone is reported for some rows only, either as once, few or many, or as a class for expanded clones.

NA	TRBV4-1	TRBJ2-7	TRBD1	CASSQRTGDEQYF	TGCGCCAGCAGCCAAAGGACAGGGGACGAGCAGTACTTC
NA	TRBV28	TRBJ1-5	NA	CASSSYLGGELGNQPQHF	TGTGCCAGCAGTTCCTACTTAGGAGGGGAGTTGGGCAATCAGCCCCAGCATTTT
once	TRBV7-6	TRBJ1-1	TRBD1	CASSLDTGGPEAFF	TGTGCCAGCAGCTTAGATACAGGGGGGCCTGAAGCTTTCTTT
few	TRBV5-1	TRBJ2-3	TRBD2	CASSLGVGRADTQYF	TGCGCCAGCAGCTTGGGGGTAGGGAGGGCAGATACGCAGTATTTT
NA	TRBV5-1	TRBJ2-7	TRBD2	CASTRTSPVYEQYF	TGCGCCAGCACCCGGACTAGCCCCGTCTACGAGCAGTACTTC
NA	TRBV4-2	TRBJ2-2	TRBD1	CASSPGTANTGELFF	TGTGCCAGCAGCCCGGGGACAGCGAACACCGGGGAGCTGTTTTTT
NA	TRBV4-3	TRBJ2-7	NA	CASSQDIPRGAGVRPYEQYF	TGCGCCAGCAGCCAAGATATCCCCAGGGGAGCGGGCGTGCGGCCCTACGAGCAGTACTTC
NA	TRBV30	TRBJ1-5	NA	CAWSVARAGVNQPQHF	TGTGCCTGGAGTGTAGCGAGGGCAGGGGTAAATCAGCCCCAGCATTTT
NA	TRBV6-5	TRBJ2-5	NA	CASSEETQYF	TGTGCCAGCTCTGAAGAGACCCAGTACTTC
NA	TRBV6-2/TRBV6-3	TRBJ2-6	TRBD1	CASSNTGGSGANVLTF	TGTGCCAGCAGCAACACAGGGGGTTCTGGGGCCAACGTCCTGACTTTC
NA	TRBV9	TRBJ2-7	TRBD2	CASSARLAGVDEQYF	TGTGCCAGCAGCGCTAGACTAGCGGGAGTAGACGAGCAGTACTTC
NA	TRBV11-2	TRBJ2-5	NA	CASSLGAGETQYF	TGTGCCAGCAGCTTAGGAGCAGGAGAGACCCAGTACTTC
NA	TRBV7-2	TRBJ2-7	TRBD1	CASSPRRDRGPYEQYF	TGTGCCAGCAGCCCGCGACGGGACAGGGGGCCCTACGAGCAGTACTTC
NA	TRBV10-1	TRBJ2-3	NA	CASSEGRTPGDTQYF	TGCGCCAGCAGTGAAGGCAGGACCCCGGGTGATACGCAGTATTTT
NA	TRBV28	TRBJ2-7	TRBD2	CASSLRQLAGVSEQYF	TGTGCCAGCAGTTTACGCCAGCTAGCGGGAGTCTCCGAGCAGTACTTC
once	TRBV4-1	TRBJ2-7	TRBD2	CASSQDRASGRYEQYF	TGCGCCAGCAGCCAAGATCGGGCTAGCGGGAGGTACGAGCAGTACTTC
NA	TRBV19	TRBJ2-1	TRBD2	CASSTSGLSSYNEQFF	TGTGCCAGTAGTACTAGCGGGTTAAGCTCCTACAATGAGCAGTTCTTC
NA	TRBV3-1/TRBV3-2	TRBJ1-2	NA	CASTSGGDNGYTF	TGTGCCAGCACCTCGGGAGGGGATAATGGCTACACCTTC
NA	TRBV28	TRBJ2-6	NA	CASSLSGANVLTF	TGTGCCAGCAGTTTATCCGGGGCCAACGTCCTGACTTTC
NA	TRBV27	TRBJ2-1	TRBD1	CASTKTGGFYNEQFF	TGTGCCAGCACTAAAACAGGGGGCTTCTACAATGAGCAGTTCTTC
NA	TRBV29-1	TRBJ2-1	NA	CSVEFRTLRYEQFF	TGCAGCGTTGAGTTCCGGACATTACGGTATGAGCAGTTCTTC
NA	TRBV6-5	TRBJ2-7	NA	CASSRDPPYEQYF	TGTGCCAGCAGTCGGGATCCACCCTACGAGCAGTACTTC
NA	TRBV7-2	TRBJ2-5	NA	CASSLGGPQYF	TGTGCCAGCAGCTTAGGAGGCCCCCAGTACTTC
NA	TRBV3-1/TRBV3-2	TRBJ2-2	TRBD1	CASSPPGQQAGELFF	TGTGCCAGCAGCCCTCCGGGACAGCAAGCCGGGGAGCTGTTTTTT
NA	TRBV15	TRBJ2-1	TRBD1	CATSRDGQGGTYNEQFF	TGTGCCACCAGCAGAGATGGACAGGGCGGTACCTACAATGAGCAGTTCTTC
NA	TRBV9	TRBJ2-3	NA	CASSVDSRQVTDTQYF	TGTGCCAGCAGCGTAGACTCGCGTCAAGTGACAGATACGCAGTATTTT
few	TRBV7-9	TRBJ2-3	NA	CASSRGGVDTQYF	TGTGCCAGCAGCAGAGGGGGGGTGGATACGCAGTATTTT
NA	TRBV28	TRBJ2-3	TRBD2	CASSLGFRGRGNTDTQYF	TGTGCCAGCAGTTTAGGTTTTCGCGGGAGGGGAAACACAGATACGCAGTATTTT
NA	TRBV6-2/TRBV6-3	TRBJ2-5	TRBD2	CASTPWTSGAISETQYF	TGTGCCAGCACCCCCTGGACTAGCGGGGCCATAAGCGAGACCCAGTACTTC
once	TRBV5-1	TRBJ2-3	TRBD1	CASSYGNRGSDTQYF	TGCGCCAGCAGCTACGGCAACAGGGGGTCAGATACGCAGTATTTT
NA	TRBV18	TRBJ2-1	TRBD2	CASSPKGLAGAFGYNEQFF	TGTGCCAGCTCACCGAAAGGACTAGCGGGAGCGTTCGGCTACAATGAGCAGTTCTTC
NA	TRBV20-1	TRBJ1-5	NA	CSASGDSNQPQHF	TGCAGTGCTAGTGGGGACAGCAATCAGCCCCAGCATTTT
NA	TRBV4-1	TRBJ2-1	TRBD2	CASSRLTSGSYNEQFF	TGCGCCAGCAGCCGCCTGACTAGCGGGTCCTACAATGAGCAGTTCTTC
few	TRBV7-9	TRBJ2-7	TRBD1	CASSFGQGIFYEQYF	TGTGCCAGCAGCTTTGGACAGGGTATCTTCTACGAGCAGTACTTC
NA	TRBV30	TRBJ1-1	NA	CAWNRAEVTEAFF	TGTGCCTGGAACAGGGCGGAGGTTACTGAAGCTTTCTTT
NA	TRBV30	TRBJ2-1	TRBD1	CAWSVRRGTGQPNEQFF	TGTGCCTGGAGTGTACGGCGGGGGACAGGGCAACCGAATGAGCAGTTCTTC
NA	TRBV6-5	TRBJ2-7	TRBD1	CASTPGQGSEQYF	TGTGCCAGCACCCCGGGACAGGGCTCCGAGCAGTACTTC
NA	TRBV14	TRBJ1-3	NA	CASSLYGADLARRNTIYF	TGTGCCAGCAGCCTGTATGGGGCGGACCTCGCCAGGAGAAACACCATATATTTT
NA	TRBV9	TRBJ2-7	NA	CASSAIGTAGHEQYF	TGTGCCAGCAGCGCGATCGGGACAGCGGGGCACGAGCAGTACTTC
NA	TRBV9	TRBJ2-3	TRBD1	CASSPGDRITDTQYF	TGTGCCAGCAGCCCGGGGGACAGGATCACAGATACGCAGTATTTT
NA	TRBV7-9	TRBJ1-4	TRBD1	CASSSRQGDEKLFF	TGTGCCAGCAGCTCCCGACAGGGGGATGAAAAACTGTTTTTT
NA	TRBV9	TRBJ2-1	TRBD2	CASSAGLAGASSYNEQFF	TGTGCCAGCAGCGCTGGACTAGCGGGAGCCAGCTCCTACAATGAGCAGTTCTTC
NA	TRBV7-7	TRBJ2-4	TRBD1	CASSSPVGRGNIQYF	TGTGCCAGCAGCTCCCCCGTTGGCAGGGGGAACATTCAGTACTTC
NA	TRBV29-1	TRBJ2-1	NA	CSAGAGAAYNEQFF	TGCAGCGCCGGGGCAGGGGCAGCCTACAATGAGCAGTTCTTC
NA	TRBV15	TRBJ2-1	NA	CATSRENEQFF	TGTGCCACCAGCAGAGAAAATGAGCAGTTCTTC
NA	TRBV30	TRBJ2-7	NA	CAWSTNLLYEQYF	TGTGCCTGGAGTACGAATTTACTATACGAGCAGTACTTC
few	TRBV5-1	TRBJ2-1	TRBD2	CASSRAGGNEQFF	TGCGCCAGCAGCAGAGCGGGAGGCAATGAGCAGTTCTTC
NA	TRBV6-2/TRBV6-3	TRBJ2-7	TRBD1	CASSYSIDRVNYEQYF	TGTGCCAGCAGTTACTCGATCGACAGGGTAAACTACGAGCAGTACTTC
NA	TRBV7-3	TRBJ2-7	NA	CASSFVASSSYEQYF	TGTGCCAGCAGCTTTGTAGCGTCGAGCTCCTACGAGCAGTACTTC
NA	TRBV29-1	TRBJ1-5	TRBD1	CSVGQGAGQPQHF	TGCAGCGTGGGACAGGGGGCCGGTCAGCCCCAGCATTTT
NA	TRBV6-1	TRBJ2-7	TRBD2	CASSFSGNEQYF	TGTGCCAGCAGTTTTAGCGGGAACGAGCAGTACTTC
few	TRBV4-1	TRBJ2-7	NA	CASSQATRSRNYEQYF	TGCGCCAGCAGCCAAGCAACTAGAAGTCGGAACTACGAGCAGTACTTC
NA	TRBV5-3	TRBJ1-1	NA	CARSLVGIQLPNTEAFF	TGTGCCAGAAGCTTGGTGGGCATCCAGCTCCCGAACACTGAAGCTTTCTTT